This section outlines one TCR beta chain sequence together with its context. This sample was taken from a study of beta chain features in type 1 diabetes. The isolated RNA, all of it, was reverse transcribed, so expressed TCRB transcripts were what got sequenced. The table came from immunoSEQ multiplex PCR; TCRdb's copy has only in-frame clones and leaves some out. The data contain roughly 450,000 clones, approximately 14% of them seen just once; the ten biggest clones take up 0.035% to 0.04%. Germline V gene data show CDR1 as SGHNT and CDR2 as YENEEA. This CDR3 region has 12 residues. Trimming shortened V by 1 base and J by 8 bases, and 8 bases separated the two germline ends.

Material: naive CD4+ T cells from blood. The V call is TRBV11-3, the J call TRBJ1-1, with D unclear. The TCR originated in a man aged 30-40 years in good health. CDR3 loop: CASSLVDGEAFF. The CDR3 DNA is TGTGCCAGCAGCTTAGTGGACGGGGAAGCTTTCTTT.